These 21 T cell receptor beta chains share one sample of origin, sequenced in a study of T-cell reconstitution after alpha-beta-depleted transplantation in children. Library preparation (for TCRbeta) was performed with unique molecular identifiers. MiXCR was run by TCRdb on the PCR reads, yielding one entry per CDR3 protein. The sample has hundreds of thousands of distinct CDR3 sequences; approximately 15% are singletons. This specimen was PBMCs from the stem cell graft donor, taken from the stem cell graft. The source of these receptors is a human donor who donated a stem cell graft to a child with acute myeloid leukemia.

The table lists this clonotype with many counts. V usage is TRBV6-1 and J usage is TRBJ1-5; perhaps TRBD1 as D (6 bases). CDR3 size: 16 residues. The V end lost 6 bases, the J end lost 0 bases, and 15 bases lay between the germline ends. Germline CDR1 is MNHNS and CDR2 is SASEGT. As DNA, the CDR3 is TGTGCCAGCAGCACAGGGAGGGGAATTAGCAATCAGCCCCAGCATTTT. It encodes CASSTGRGISNQPQHF.

This clonotype was detected ten times or more. The CDR3 region has the DNA TGCAGTGCCCAGGCAGGGGGATTAACCTACGAGCAGTACGTC. Residues: CSAQAGGLTYEQYV. The chain is built from TRBV20-1 and TRBJ2-7; TRBD1 aligns across 7 bases. Per germline, CDR1 DFQATT and CDR2 SNEGSKA (reference sequence). V was clipped by 6 bases and J by 2 bases; unmatched bases: 10. The CDR3 contains 14 residues.

This clonotype has at least ten counts. This chain uses TRBV20-1 with TRBJ1-1, with D possibly TRBD1 on 6 matching bases. Germline V gives CDR1 DFQATT, CDR2 SNEGSKA (reference sequence). The V end was cut by 6 bases, the J end by 5 bases, with 19 bases between. The CDR3 loop spans 14 amino acids. In DNA form, the CDR3 reads TGCAGTGCAGTTTACAGGGACGGTAGGACTGAAGCTTTCTTT. Amino acid sequence: CSAVYRDGRTEAFF.

V and J are TRBV6-1 and TRBJ2-7; perhaps TRBD2 as D (5 bases). Trimming stripped 6 bases from V and 0 bases from J, with 15 bases between. From germline, CDR1 is MNHNS and CDR2 SASEGT. CDR3 length equals 15 residues. CDR3 in DNA: TGTGCCAGCAGCGCCCAGCGGCAGTCCTCCTACGAGCAGTACGTC. Translating it yields CASSAQRQSSYEQYV.

The rearrangement joins TRBV11-3 to TRBJ2-2; D uncertain. With 6 bases removed from V and 6 bases from J, the gap between germline ends came to 11 bases. Germline values: CDR1 SGHNT, CDR2 YENEEA. The CDR3 has 13 amino acids. The DNA of the CDR3 is TGTGCCAGCAGAAACGAAGTCTCCGGGGAGCTGTTTTTT. Amino acids: CASRNEVSGELFF.

This clonotype has ten or more counts. This chain connects TRBV7-2 to TRBJ2-3; possible D gene TRBD1, 5 bases. The CDR3 has 13 amino acids. The V and J ends lost 5 bases and 1 base respectively, with 7 bases between them. In germline, CDR1 is SGHTA, CDR2 FQGNSA. CDR3 loop: CASSTQGTDTQYF. The CDR3 DNA is TGTGCCAGCAGCACACAGGGCACAGATACGCAGTATTTT.

At least ten counts were recorded for this clonotype. The chain couples TRBV29-1 to TRBJ1-2; D is undetermined. V shed 0 bases and J shed 7 bases, with 9 bases lying between them. The CDR3 spans 12 residues. Germline V gene lookup returns CDR1 SQVTM and CDR2 ANQGSEA. The DNA of the CDR3 is TGCAGCGTTGAAGACCTAGCTACTGGCTACACCTTC. Its protein product is CSVEDLATGYTF.

This clonotype was seen ten or more times. CDR3 amino acids: CSARRVGVTFNEQFF. The CDR3 nucleotides are TGCAGTGCTAGGCGGGTGGGGGTCACCTTCAATGAGCAGTTCTTC. This chain joins TRBV20-1 and TRBJ2-1, with D perhaps matching TRBD1 or TRBD2 (5 bases each). The CDR3 totals 15 residues. Germline V gives CDR1 DFQATT, CDR2 SNEGSKA (reference sequence). The V gene lost 3 bases and the J gene lost 6 bases, with 18 bases spanning the gap.

The CDR3 DNA is TGTGCCAGCAGCCGGACAGGCCGGGACCTGAGCACCGGGGAGCTGTTTTTT. This gives the protein CASSRTGRDLSTGELFF. J is TRBJ2-2 and V is TRBV5-5; 7 nucleotides match TRBD1. The J segment lost 4 bases and the V segment lost 4 bases, leaving 13 bases of the junction unmatched. In germline, CDR1 is SGHKS, CDR2 YYEKEE (reference sequence). The CDR3 is made up of 17 amino acids.

This clonotype was recorded many times. J is TRBJ2-1 and V is TRBV12-3 or TRBV12-4; 7 positions agree with TRBD1. J was trimmed by 3 bases and V by 5 bases; bases with no gene match: 10. The CDR3 consists of 16 residues. CDR3 in amino acids: CASSKSRDSLYNEQFF. For the CDR3, the DNA is TGTGCCAGCAGTAAATCCCGGGACAGCCTCTACAATGAGCAGTTCTTC.

This clonotype was counted at least ten times. The J gene is TRBJ2-3, the V gene TRBV29-1, with TRBD1 matching 11 bases. Germline V gives CDR1 SQVTM, CDR2 ANQGSEA. V lost 6 bases, J lost 5 bases, and 7 bases stayed unmatched. The CDR3 sequence is 14 residues long. Written as DNA, the CDR3 is TGCAGCGTCAGGACAGGGGGCCTAAAAGATACGCAGTATTTT. It translates to CSVRTGGLKDTQYF.

The chain uses TRBV5-5 and TRBJ1-1; D perhaps matches TRBD1 (6 bases). The CDR3 has 14 amino acids. CDR1 and CDR2 from the germline V gene are SGHKS and YYEKEE (reference sequence). V lost 2 bases to trimming and J lost 3 bases, with 11 bases between them. The CDR3 bases are TGTGCCAGCAGCTTTCCTAGGGGGTACACTGAAGCTTTCTTT. Its protein product is CASSFPRGYTEAFF.

This clonotype was detected many times. V is TRBV29-1 and J is TRBJ2-6; D gene uncertain. V was pared by 6 bases and J by 1 base, with 4 bases between. The CDR3 length is 12 residues. Germline V gives CDR1 SQVTM, CDR2 ANQGSEA. CDR3 sequence (DNA): TGCAGCGTCCCGTCTGGGGCCAACGTCCTGACTTTC. Translated, it gives CSVPSGANVLTF.

This clonotype was seen a handful of times. Here the CDR3 DNA reads TGTGCCAGCACCAGGTGGGACAGGTCCTACGAGCAGTACTTC. Translated: CASTRWDRSYEQYF. This sequence joins TRBV12-3 or TRBV12-4 and TRBJ2-7; 8 bases agree with TRBD1. V gave up 7 bases and J gave up 1 base; unmatched junction bases: 6. CDR3 size: 14 residues.

This sequence joins TRBV12-5 and TRBJ1-3, with no clear D. The CDR3 is made up of 14 amino acids. Looked up from germline, CDR1 is LGHNT and CDR2 is FRNRAP. V was clipped by 3 bases and J by 0 bases, with 6 bases between them. The CDR3 coding sequence is TGTGCTAGTGGTTTAGCGGACTCTGGAAACACCATATATTTT. It is translated as CASGLADSGNTIYF.

The V call is TRBV20-1, the J call TRBJ1-2, with TRBD1 matching 10 bases. Germline CDR1 reads DFQATT; CDR2 reads SNEGSKA (reference sequence). The CDR3 has 13 residues. With 4 bases clipped from V and 6 bases from J, the junction kept 5 bases outside the gene matches. The CDR3 region has the DNA TGCAGTGCTACTCCCGGGACAGGGGATGGCTACACCTTC. This codes for CSATPGTGDGYTF.

This chain connects TRBV12-3 or TRBV12-4 to TRBJ2-3; TRBD1 is a possible D gene (7 bases). The V end lost 3 bases, the J end lost 7 bases, and 14 bases lay between the germline ends. CDR3 size: 14 residues. DNA for the CDR3: TGTGCCAGCAGTTTTCAGGGGGGTTCATATACGCAGTATTTT. It yields the protein CASSFQGGSYTQYF.

This clonotype was recorded a few times. The chain couples TRBV5-1 to TRBJ1-3; the D is unclear. V lost 3 bases and J 0 bases, leaving 10 bases between the germline ends. The CDR3 runs 15 residues. Germline CDR1 and CDR2: SGHRS and YFSETQ. The CDR3 is CASSYNIDSGNTIYF. DNA for the CDR3: TGCGCCAGCAGCTACAACATAGACTCTGGAAACACCATATATTTT.

This clonotype showed up many times. This sequence joins TRBV29-1 and TRBJ1-1; D gene unclear. V was clipped by 7 bases and J by 3 bases, with 9 bases between them. CDR3 length: 11 residues. Looked up from germline, CDR1 is SQVTM and CDR2 is ANQGSEA. CDR3 coding DNA: TGCAGCGGGCTTCAGGACACTGAAGCTTTCTTT. Residues: CSGLQDTEAFF.

The J gene is TRBJ2-6, the V gene TRBV5-1; D unresolved. The CDR3 loop spans 17 amino acids. V lost 0 bases to trimming and J lost 0 bases, with 10 bases between them. Looked up from germline, CDR1 is SGHRS and CDR2 is YFSETQ. The CDR3 protein is CASSLEAFPSGANVLTF. DNA for the CDR3: TGCGCCAGCAGCTTGGAGGCCTTCCCCTCTGGGGCCAACGTCCTGACTTTC.

The chain joins TRBV28 to TRBJ2-1; no definite D call. Germline V gene lookup returns CDR1 MDHEN and CDR2 SYDVKM. The V gene lost 5 bases and the J gene lost 5 bases, with 13 bases spanning the gap. This CDR3 has 14 residues. The CDR3 here is CASSIPVANNEQFF. CDR3 nucleotide sequence: TGTGCCAGCAGTATCCCAGTGGCCAACAATGAGCAGTTCTTC. The variable domain in full, completed from reference TRBV28 and TRBJ2-1, reads DVKVTQSSRYLVKRTGEKVFLECVQDMDHENMFWYRQDPGLGLRLIYFSYDVKMKEKGDIPEGYSVSREKKERFSLILESASTNQTSMYLCASSIPVANNEQFFGPGTRLTVL.